This T cell receptor (beta chain) was captured in a study of T cell repertoires in ileal Crohn's disease. Study details: The M6 sample came from neoterminal ileum during colonoscopy after surgery.

Sample time point: neoterminal ileum biopsy at postoperative endoscopy, about 6 months after surgery. Per sample, about 500 nanograms of biopsy DNA were TCRB immunosequenced. Data came from immunoSEQ multiplex PCR; TCRdb stores just in-frame clones and leaves some out. The sample includes some 12,000 clones, roughly 80% seen only once; the top ten take roughly 16%. Of note for this clone: The antigen is not known.

The J segment lost 2 bases and the V segment lost 7 bases, leaving 13 bases of the junction unmatched. The CDR3 runs to 17 residues. Germline V gene data show CDR1 as MDHEN and CDR2 as SYDVKM. Regarding the study as a whole: Endoscopic recurrence occurred in every patient whose clonality exceeded 26.8%. The median delay to postoperative endoscopy was approximately 6.9 months.

The sample comprised ileal tissue. The V call is TRBV28, the J call TRBJ2-3; 9 bases are a match to TRBD1. This receptor was taken from an adult with Crohn's disease. The CDR3 coding sequence is TGTGCCAGCATCGGAAGCCGGGACAGGGTCATCACAGATACGCAGTATTTT. This translates into CASIGSRDRVITDTQYF.